This T cell receptor (beta chain) emerged from a study of blood T cells in healthy people across ages. A second PCR of about 7 to 11 cycles used a sample-barcoded 5' primer and a J-beta primer mix. MiXCR was run by TCRdb on the 5' RACE reads, yielding one entry per CDR3 protein. This table holds hundreds of thousands of distinct CDR3 sequences, roughly 25% found once. The length of the CDR3 is 17 residues. Germline CDR1 reads SGHRS; CDR2 reads YFSETQ. These records were also assigned to another study, of T cells of mothers and their children.

This TCR was sampled from a boy aged 5-17 years in good health. The chain recombines TRBV5-1 with TRBJ2-1, with TRBD2 matching over 8 bases. Gene TRBJ2-7 matches the end of the DNA better, so the J call may be wrong. The specimen was blood. In DNA form, the CDR3 reads TGCGCCAGCAGCTTGGAATTGCGCGGGGGGCCACCTTACGAGCAGTACTTC. It is translated as CASSLELRGGPPYEQYF.